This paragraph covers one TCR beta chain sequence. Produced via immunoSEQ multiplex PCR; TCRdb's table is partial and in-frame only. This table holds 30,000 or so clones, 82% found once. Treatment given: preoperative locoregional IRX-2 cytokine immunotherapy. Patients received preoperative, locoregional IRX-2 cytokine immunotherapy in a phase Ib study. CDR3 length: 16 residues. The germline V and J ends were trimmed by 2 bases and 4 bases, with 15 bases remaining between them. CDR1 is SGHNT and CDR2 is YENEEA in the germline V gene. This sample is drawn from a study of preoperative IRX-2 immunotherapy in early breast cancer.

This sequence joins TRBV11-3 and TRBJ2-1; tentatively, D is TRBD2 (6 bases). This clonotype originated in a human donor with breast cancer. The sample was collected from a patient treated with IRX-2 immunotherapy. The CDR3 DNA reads TGTGCCAGCAGCTTACTCACTGCGGGATCGTACAATGAGCAGTTCTTC. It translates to CASSLLTAGSYNEQFF.